The sequence of this TCR beta chain was determined in a study of patients and donors after allogeneic stem cell transplantation. TCRdb ran MiXCR on the RT-PCR reads and lists one entry per CDR3 protein. The table lists roughly 230,000 distinct CDR3 sequences, over 12% of them singletons. The CDR3 spans 15 residues. The germline gives CDR1 SGHRS, CDR2 YFSETQ. The V gene end was trimmed by 2 bases and the J gene end by 4 bases; junction bases not matched to a gene: 5. This clonotype originated in a human donor who was either an allogeneic HSCT recipient or a stem cell or donor lymphocyte infusion donor (not recorded which). It is not recorded whose cells these are; they may come from a transplant donor. J is TRBJ2-1 and V is TRBV5-1; 8 bases align to TRBD1. Source material: blood, either unsorted or a sorted T cell fraction (not recorded which). For the CDR3, the DNA is TGCGCCAGCAGCTTAGGGACAGGAGCTTACAATGAGCAGTTCTTC. Encoded protein: CASSLGTGAYNEQFF. The full variable domain, its missing parts supplied by reference TRBV5-1 and TRBJ2-1, is KAGVTQTPRYLIKTRGQQVTLSCSPISGHRSVSWYQQTPGQGLQFLFEYFSETQRNKGNFPGRFSGRQFSNSRSEMNVSTLELGDSALYLCASSLGTGAYNEQFFGPGTRLTVL.